Presented here are 22 T cell receptor beta chains from one specimen sequenced in a study of glioma-infiltrating T cells after dendritic cell vaccination. Assay used: immunoSEQ multiplex PCR; TCRdb lists only in-frame clones, some missing. The profile covers 90,000 or so clones, with roughly four fifths appearing a single time and over 2% taken by the ten largest. Time point indicated: after dendritic cell vaccination, including at tumor progression/relapse. This sample comprised blood, obtained after dendritic cell vaccination. The receptors were sampled from a human donor with glioblastoma.

This clone has only one observation. The chain combines TRBV30 with TRBJ1-2, with 9 bases matching TRBD1. The germline CDR1 and CDR2 sequences are GTSNPN and SVGIG (reference sequence). V was pared by 4 bases and J by 8 bases, with 14 bases of the junction left unmatched. The CDR3 extends over 15 amino acids. The CDR3 is CAWNENRGLQWGYTF. The CDR3 DNA is TGTGCCTGGAACGAGAACAGGGGGCTTCAGTGGGGCTACACCTTC.

V and J are TRBV6-6 and TRBJ1-2; 7 bases fit TRBD1. Trimming took 4 bases from V and 2 from J; bases not matched to a gene: 4. CDR1 is MNHNY, CDR2 SVGAGI, per germline (reference sequence). CDR3 length equals 14 residues. CDR3 DNA: TGTGCCAGCAGTTTGAAGGACAGGAACTATGGCTACACCTTC. This sequence encodes CASSLKDRNYGYTF.

The chain recombines TRBV7-9 with TRBJ2-5, with D perhaps TRBD1 (6 bases). Trimming shortened V by 5 bases and J by 5 bases, and 12 bases separated the two germline ends. Germline V CDR1 and CDR2: SEHNR, FQNEAQ (reference sequence). The length of the CDR3 is 13 residues. The CDR3 region has the DNA TGTGCCAGCAGCCTACAGGGCATGGAGACCCAGTACTTC. This translates into CASSLQGMETQYF.

The chain uses TRBV11-2 and TRBJ1-4, with 9 bases identical to TRBD1. This CDR3 spans 14 amino acids. CDR1 and CDR2 (germline): SGHAT, FQNNGV. With 6 bases clipped from V and 7 bases from J, the junction kept 6 bases outside the gene matches. CDR3 coding DNA: TGTGCCAGCAGAATGACAGGGGGAGGTGAAAAACTGTTTTTT. It is translated as CASRMTGGGEKLFF.

The rearrangement joins TRBV7-9 to TRBJ1-4; D might be TRBD1 (6 bases). The CDR3 loop spans 14 amino acids. Germline V gene lookup returns CDR1 SEHNR and CDR2 FQNEAQ (reference sequence). V lost 5 bases, J lost 7 bases, and 14 bases lay in between. The DNA for the CDR3 is TGTGCCAGCAGCCCGACAGGTCCGCCTGAAAAACTGTTTTTT. Encoded protein: CASSPTGPPEKLFF.

This sequence joins TRBV7-9 and TRBJ2-4; D perhaps matches TRBD1 (5 bases). The V end lost 7 bases, the J end lost 5 bases, and 21 bases lay between the germline ends. The CDR3 sequence is 16 residues long. Germline V gene sequence: CDR1 SEHNR, CDR2 FQNEAQ (reference sequence). CDR3 bases: TGTGCCAGCACCCAAGGGGATAGAGGTGTTGAAAACATTCAGTACTTC. Residues: CASTQGDRGVENIQYF.

The chain combines TRBV27 with TRBJ1-2; possible D gene TRBD1, 5 bases. CDR1 and CDR2 from the germline V gene are MNHEY and SMNVEV (reference sequence). The length of the CDR3 is 13 residues. Trimming shortened V by 2 bases and J by 5 bases, and 9 bases separated the two germline ends. The CDR3 protein is CASSLRSGYGYTF. CDR3 bases: TGTGCCAGCAGTTTAAGGTCAGGGTATGGCTACACCTTC.

This clone was picked up a small number of times. V gene TRBV28 combines with J gene TRBJ1-5, with D tentatively TRBD1 (6 bases). V lost 5 bases and J lost 6, with 17 bases in between. The CDR3 length is 15 residues. CDR1 and CDR2 from the germline V gene are MDHEN and SYDVKM. The DNA of the CDR3 is TGTGCCAGCAGTCCCCCGGGGGGGGGCGGTCAGCCCCAGCATTTT. It specifies CASSPPGGGGQPQHF.

The CDR3 coding sequence is TGTGCCAGCTCACCGGCCGCGGGTTACAATGAGCAGTTCTTC. This sequence encodes CASSPAAGYNEQFF. The chain couples TRBV18 to TRBJ2-1; weak D call: TRBD2 (5 bases). The CDR3 is 14 residues long. V lost 3 bases to trimming and J lost 4 bases, with 10 bases between them. Germline loops: CDR1 KGHSH, CDR2 LQKENI.

The chain couples TRBV5-1 to TRBJ2-4; 8 bases fit TRBD1. The trim removed 4 bases at V and 6 bases at J, leaving 6 bases unmatched. The CDR3 is made up of 14 amino acids. Germline assignment: CDR1 SGHRS and CDR2 YFSETQ. The CDR3 DNA reads as TGCGCCAGCAGCCGTGGACAGGGTGGAAACATTCAGTACTTC. It translates to CASSRGQGGNIQYF.

The chain recombines TRBV6-5 with TRBJ2-3, with D perhaps matching TRBD1 (5 bases). Germline V gene data show CDR1 as MNHEY and CDR2 as SVGAGI. Trimming pared 5 bases from V and 0 bases from J, leaving 9 bases between. The length of the CDR3 is 14 residues. The CDR3 DNA reads as TGTGCCAGCAGTCCCCGACAGAGCACAGATACGCAGTATTTT. Translation gives CASSPRQSTDTQYF.

The chain links TRBV6-1 to TRBJ1-5; unclear D gene. CDR1 and CDR2 from the germline V gene are MNHNS and SASEGT. The V and J ends lost 10 bases and 1 base respectively, with 14 bases between them. The CDR3 is 14 residues long. This chain's CDR3 is CATNWGGSNQPQHF. The CDR3 DNA is TGTGCCACCAATTGGGGAGGGAGCAATCAGCCCCAGCATTTT.

Only a few counts were recorded for this clone. This chain joins TRBV30 and TRBJ1-5; no reliable D call. The length of the CDR3 is 14 residues. CDR1 and CDR2 from the germline V gene are GTSNPN and SVGIG (reference sequence). V dropped 0 bases and J dropped 5 bases, with 11 bases sitting between them. The CDR3 sequence is CAWSVLSGDQPQHF. DNA of the CDR3: TGTGCCTGGAGTGTATTATCGGGAGATCAGCCCCAGCATTTT.

The rearrangement joins TRBV6-1 to TRBJ2-1; possible D gene TRBD1, 8 bases. Germline V gene lookup returns CDR1 MNHNS and CDR2 SASEGT. The V end lost 6 bases, the J end lost 8 bases, and 17 bases lay between the germline ends. The CDR3 consists of 14 residues. The CDR3 here is CASSQQGEGDEQFF. CDR3 bases: TGTGCCAGCAGCCAACAGGGGGAGGGAGATGAGCAGTTCTTC.

The chain combines TRBV7-9 with TRBJ2-5; 12 bases are shared with TRBD2. In germline, CDR1 is SEHNR, CDR2 FQNEAQ (reference sequence). The CDR3 consists of 15 residues. Germline trimming cut 6 bases from V and 5 bases from J; bases unmatched to any gene: 7. The CDR3 protein is CASRPSGGARETQYF. The CDR3 DNA follows: TGTGCCAGCAGACCTAGCGGGGGGGCCCGGGAGACCCAGTACTTC.

The genes are TRBV10-2 and TRBJ2-1; 10 nucleotides agree with TRBD2. The CDR3 totals 15 residues. Trimming removed 4 bases from V and 4 bases from J; junction bases left unmatched: 4. Germline CDR1 reads WSHSY; CDR2 reads SAAADI. In DNA form, the CDR3 reads TGCGCCAGCAGTGCAGCGGGAGGGCCTTACAATGAGCAGTTCTTC. Protein: CASSAAGGPYNEQFF.

CDR3 DNA sequence: TGTGCCAGCTCTACAGGGTGGTCTCAGCCCCAGCATTTT. Its translation is CASSTGWSQPQHF. The rearrangement links TRBV2 to TRBJ1-5; tentative D call: TRBD1 (6 bases). Trimming cost V 8 bases and J 6 bases, with 14 bases left between them. The CDR3 totals 13 residues. CDR1 and CDR2 (germline): SNHLY, FYNNEI.

The chain is built from TRBV4-1 and TRBJ1-3; no definite D call. The CDR3 runs to 17 residues. Germline V lookup: CDR1 MGHRA, CDR2 YSYEKL. Trimming left V 0 bases short and J 0 bases short, with 12 bases between. The CDR3 spells CASSQDMASVSGNTIYF. DNA of the CDR3: TGCGCCAGCAGCCAAGATATGGCTAGCGTCTCTGGAAACACCATATATTTT.

Comment on this clone: At one of its ends the junction is not consistent with the germline gene, which may arise from a read error. The chain employs TRBV15 and TRBJ1-2, with 10 bases that match TRBD1. The CDR3 is made up of 14 amino acids. Germline CDR1 LNHNV, CDR2 YYDKDF (reference sequence). The CDR3 here is CATNRQGANYGYTF. CDR3 sequence (DNA): TGTGCCACCAACAGACAGGGGGCCAACTATGGCTACACCTTC.

The chain combines TRBV7-3 with TRBJ2-3; 13 bases agree with TRBD2. This CDR3 is 18 amino acids long. The V gene's germline CDR1 is SGHTA and CDR2 FQGTGA. J was trimmed by 3 bases and V by 2 bases; bases with no gene match: 8. DNA of the CDR3: TGTGCCAGCAGCTTATCACTAGCGGGAGGGCTAGGGACAGATACGCAGTATTTT. This translates into CASSLSLAGGLGTDTQYF.

This chain connects TRBV19 to TRBJ1-1; 9 bases fit TRBD1. CDR1 and CDR2 (germline): LNHDA, SQIVND (reference sequence). The CDR3 extends over 12 amino acids. V trimming: 8 bases; J trimming: 3 bases; junction bases outside the gene matches: 1. This CDR3 is CASRDRDTEAFF. CDR3 in DNA: TGTGCCAGTCGGGACAGGGACACTGAAGCTTTCTTT.

The chain recombines TRBV27 with TRBJ2-7; 8 bases are a match to TRBD1. The CDR3 runs 15 residues. CDR1 and CDR2 from the germline V gene are MNHEY and SMNVEV (reference sequence). V dropped 3 bases and J dropped 2; count of bases not matched to a gene: 6. DNA of the CDR3: TGTGCCAGCAGTTTCTTGGGGACAGGAGCCTACGAGCAGTACGTC. It translates to CASSFLGTGAYEQYV.